The 15 T cell receptor beta chains given below trace back to one sample, sequenced in a study of untreated major depressive disorder. Broader study findings: TRBV05-01 (Vbeta 5.1) usage was higher in CD4+ T cells of depressed patients than controls.

Profiling relied on immunoSEQ multiplex PCR, and the TCRdb table lists in-frame clones only, not all of them. The sample carries more than 25,000 clones, about 91% recorded once. These TCRs are of unknown antigen specificity. Sequencing was done on a sample of CD4+ T cells from PBMCs. The source is a woman in her twenties or thirties with major depressive disorder.

J is TRBJ1-5 and V is TRBV7-2; D unclear. This CDR3 is built from 13 residues. Germline lookup yields CDR1 SGHTA and CDR2 FQGNSA. V lost 1 base and J lost 4, with 5 bases in between. CDR3 residues: CASSLERNQPQHF. CDR3 DNA: TGTGCCAGCAGCTTAGAGCGAAATCAGCCCCAGCATTTT.

The J gene is TRBJ2-3, the V gene TRBV7-2; TRBD2 matches 9 bases. CDR3 size: 16 residues. J was trimmed by 4 bases and V by 2 bases; bases with no gene match: 7. Per germline, CDR1 SGHTA and CDR2 FQGNSA. Here the CDR3 reads CASSLRVSGRADTQYF. CDR3 in DNA: TGTGCCAGCAGCTTAAGGGTTAGCGGGAGAGCAGATACGCAGTATTTT.

J is TRBJ1-4 and V is TRBV9, with 9 positions matching TRBD1. This CDR3 contains 16 residues. Trimming took 5 bases from V and 0 from J; bases not matched to a gene: 5. CDR1 is SGDLS and CDR2 is YYNGEE in the germline V gene. CDR3 coding DNA: TGTGCCAGCAGTACAGACAGGGGGGCAACTAATGAAAAACTGTTTTTT. This sequence encodes CASSTDRGATNEKLFF.

The rearrangement links TRBV28 to TRBJ2-5; maybe TRBD1 (5 bases). V lost 4 bases and J lost 1, with 10 bases in between. The V gene's germline CDR1 is MDHEN and CDR2 SYDVKM. The length of the CDR3 is 14 residues. CDR3 sequence: CASSSPDSQETQYF. CDR3 in DNA: TGTGCCAGCAGTTCCCCAGACAGCCAAGAGACCCAGTACTTC.

The rearrangement links TRBV28 to TRBJ2-7; a weak D match, TRBD1 (5 bases). CDR3 length: 16 amino acids. The V end was cut by 4 bases, the J end by 8 bases, with 24 bases between. Germline CDR1 reads MDHEN; CDR2 reads SYDVKM. The DNA of the CDR3 is TGTGCCAGCAGTTCAGGATCAGGGCGCCGCGCAGGGAAGCAGTACTTC. Its translation: CASSSGSGRRAGKQYF.

V is TRBV5-6 and J is TRBJ1-1; D gene uncertain. The CDR3 totals 15 residues. V was trimmed by 2 bases and J by 0 bases, leaving 11 bases between them. The germline CDR1 and CDR2 sequences are SGHDT and YYEEEE. The CDR3 reads CASSFGEIMNTEAFF. CDR3 nucleotide sequence: TGTGCCAGCAGCTTTGGGGAGATCATGAACACTGAAGCTTTCTTT.

This rearrangement joins TRBV5-1 to TRBJ2-1, with D possibly being TRBD1 (6 bases). Germline V CDR1 and CDR2: SGHRS, YFSETQ. There are 15 residues in the CDR3. The germline V and J ends were trimmed by 0 bases and 1 base, with 8 bases remaining between them. For the CDR3, the DNA is TGCGCCAGCAGCTTGGATGGGACATCCTACAATGAGCAGTTCTTC. As protein: CASSLDGTSYNEQFF.

This chain joins TRBV7-2 and TRBJ2-7; D not certain. The germline V gene has CDR1 SGHTA and CDR2 FQGNSA. The V gene lost 5 bases and the J gene lost 6 bases, with 8 bases spanning the gap. There are 11 residues in the CDR3. The CDR3 protein is CASSRDLEQYF. The CDR3 nucleotides read TGTGCCAGCAGCCGAGACCTCGAGCAGTACTTC.

The rearrangement links TRBV5-4 to TRBJ1-1; D is unresolved. The CDR3 spans 11 residues. Trimming removed 3 bases at V and 1 base at J, with 1 base between. Germline assignment: CDR1 SGHNT and CDR2 YYREEE (reference sequence). In DNA form, the CDR3 reads TGTGCCAGCAGCTCGAACACTGAAGCTTTCTTT. Encoded protein: CASSSNTEAFF.

The chain joins TRBV2 to TRBJ1-1; unclear D gene. Germline CDR1 is SNHLY and CDR2 is FYNNEI. V was clipped by 5 bases and J by 1 base, with 8 bases between them. This CDR3 has 13 amino acids. The CDR3, as DNA: TGTGCCAGCAGTTCGACACCGAACACTGAAGCTTTCTTT. Protein sequence: CASSSTPNTEAFF.

The chain couples TRBV7-9 to TRBJ1-6; the D gene is possibly TRBD1 (5 bases). The CDR3 is 15 amino acids. The ends were cut back, 1 base at V and 9 bases at J, with 13 bases in the middle. Germline-derived CDR1 and CDR2 are SEHNR and FQNEAQ (reference sequence). The CDR3, as DNA: TGTGCCAGCAGCTTAGGGTACGGGGCTCTTTCACCCCTCCACTTT. Translating it yields CASSLGYGALSPLHF.

This chain joins TRBV5-1 and TRBJ2-3; 11 bases agree with TRBD2. From germline, CDR1 is SGHRS and CDR2 YFSETQ. Unmatched junction bases numbered 6, after V lost 4 bases and J lost 2 bases. The CDR3 sequence is 16 residues long. CDR3 sequence reads: CASSPRLAGYTDTQYF. The CDR3 DNA reads TGCGCCAGCAGCCCTCGACTAGCGGGGTACACAGATACGCAGTATTTT.

The V and J genes are TRBV20-1 and TRBJ1-1; TRBD1 is a possible D gene (5 bases). The length of the CDR3 is 11 residues. The V end was cut by 2 bases, the J end by 12 bases, with 13 bases between. Germline V gene data show CDR1 as DFQATT and CDR2 as SNEGSKA (reference sequence). The CDR3 protein is CSARFREMTFF. CDR3 nucleotide sequence: TGCAGTGCTAGATTCAGGGAGATGACTTTCTTT.

J is TRBJ1-2 and V is TRBV5-4, with 10 bases fitting TRBD1. The length of the CDR3 is 14 residues. Germline CDR1 reads SGHNT; CDR2 reads YYREEE (reference sequence). The trim removed 3 bases at V and 8 bases at J, leaving 7 bases unmatched. This CDR3 is CASSSRDRGRGYTF. DNA for the CDR3: TGTGCCAGCAGCTCCCGGGACAGGGGTCGGGGCTACACCTTC.

The chain employs TRBV12-5 and TRBJ2-3, with D possibly TRBD2 on 6 matching bases. The CDR3 contains 16 residues. Per the germline V gene, CDR1 is LGHNT and CDR2 is FRNRAP. Trimming cost V 4 bases and J 0 bases, with 14 bases left between them. CDR3 DNA sequence: TGTGCTAGTGGTTCCCGTGGAGGGCCAAGCACAGATACGCAGTATTTT. Translating gives CASGSRGGPSTDTQYF.